One and the same sample provided the 13 T cell receptor beta chains below, sequenced in a study of blood T cell repertoires in COVID-19. Assay: immunoSEQ multiplex PCR; the TCRdb copy retains only in-frame clones and omits some. The sample shows 100,000 to 150,000 clones, nearly 70% of them seen only once. Sequenced sample: peripheral blood. These receptors all stem from a woman aged 70-85 years with acute or convalescent COVID-19.

This chain uses TRBV7-9 with TRBJ1-1; possibly TRBD1 for D (5 bases). This CDR3 spans 15 amino acids. V lost 3 bases, J lost 6 bases, and 17 bases lay in between. Germline lookup yields CDR1 SEHNR and CDR2 FQNEAQ (reference sequence). The CDR3 loop reads CASSFDAGRWAEAFF. The CDR3 DNA is TGTGCCAGCAGCTTTGACGCAGGGCGGTGGGCTGAAGCTTTCTTT.

As concerns this clone: One junction end does not reproduce the germline sequence, and a read error may be involved. The chain recombines TRBV7-9 with TRBJ2-7, with 14 positions matching TRBD2. Germline V CDR1 and CDR2: SEHNR, FQNEAQ (reference sequence). The CDR3 has 13 amino acids. CDR3 sequence: CASSSIGLAGGTF. In DNA form, the CDR3 reads TGTGCCAGCAGCTCGATCGGACTAGCGGGGGGAACCTTC.

This clone was seen a few times. This chain joins TRBV12-3 or TRBV12-4 and TRBJ1-2; D is unclear. This CDR3 is 12 amino acids long. Deletions cut 5 bases from V and 3 bases from J, with 7 bases between. The CDR3 sequence: CASSPRYYGYTF. The CDR3 bases are TGTGCCAGCAGTCCGCGATACTATGGCTACACCTTC.

The chain uses TRBV3-1 (or the pseudogene TRBV3-2) and TRBJ2-7, with TRBD1 matching 11 bases. The ends lost 5 bases at V and 0 bases at J; junction bases unmatched: 6. The CDR3 consists of 16 residues. Per the germline V gene, CDR1 is LGHDT and CDR2 is YNNKEL (reference sequence). The DNA for the CDR3 is TGTGCCAGCAGCAAAGGGACAGGGGGATACTCCTACGAGCAGTACTTC. This gives the protein CASSKGTGGYSYEQYF.

In its sample, this clone was seen a few times. The rearrangement joins TRBV14 to TRBJ1-1; D may be TRBD1 (6 bases). The V end lost 5 bases, the J end lost 7 bases, and 11 bases lay between the germline ends. Germline V CDR1 and CDR2: SGHDN, FVKESK. This CDR3 comprises 12 residues. As DNA, the CDR3 is TGTGCCAGCAGCTTCGGACAGCTTGAAGCTTTCTTT. The encoded protein is CASSFGQLEAFF.

CDR3 nucleotide sequence: TGTGCCAGCTCACCATCGATGCGAGGGACTGAAGCTTTCTTT. It yields the protein CASSPSMRGTEAFF. The chain is built from TRBV18 and TRBJ1-1; D unclear. V was cut by 2 bases and J by 5 bases, with 12 bases left in between. The CDR3 sequence is 14 residues long. Germline V gene sequence: CDR1 KGHSH, CDR2 LQKENI.

This chain joins TRBV7-2 and TRBJ2-3; 8 bases are a match to TRBD1. CDR1 is SGHTA and CDR2 is FQGNSA in the germline V gene. Trimming took 5 bases from V and 5 from J; bases not matched to a gene: 9. The length of the CDR3 is 15 residues. The CDR3 DNA reads as TGTGCCAGCAGCAAAATGGGACAGGAACAAGATACGCAGTATTTT. Its protein product is CASSKMGQEQDTQYF.

This clone was detected only once. This chain uses TRBV7-2 with TRBJ2-7; TRBD2 might be the D (5 bases). Per the germline V gene, CDR1 is SGHTA and CDR2 is FQGNSA. The CDR3 runs 13 residues. Trimming pared 4 bases from V and 7 bases from J, leaving 14 bases between. This CDR3 reads CASSSIPRGEQYF. The CDR3 nucleotides read TGTGCCAGCAGCTCCATCCCGCGCGGGGAGCAGTACTTC.

There are a few counts of this clone. This sequence joins TRBV6-1 and TRBJ1-3, with a tentative D call TRBD1 (6 bases). The CDR3 contains 17 residues. Per germline, CDR1 MNHNS and CDR2 SASEGT. V lost 1 base and J 0 bases, leaving 13 bases between the germline ends. The CDR3 coding sequence is TGTGCCAGCAGTGAAGTTCAGGGGCCACGCTCTGGAAACACCATATATTTT. Protein: CASSEVQGPRSGNTIYF.

This clone was seen more than once but under ten times. V gene TRBV15 combines with J gene TRBJ1-1; the match to TRBD1 covers 10 bases. The germline V gene has CDR1 LNHNV and CDR2 YYDKDF (reference sequence). The CDR3 is 15 amino acids. The V segment lost 5 bases and the J segment 0 bases; nucleotides outside the gene matches: 3. The CDR3 loop reads CATSEGQGMNTEAFF. The DNA for the CDR3 is TGTGCCACCAGCGAGGGACAGGGGATGAACACTGAAGCTTTCTTT.

The CDR3 bases are TGCGCCAGCCTATCCGGGACAACTAGCACAGATACGCAGTATTTT. Translation gives CASLSGTTSTDTQYF. The chain employs TRBV5-1 and TRBJ2-3; the D gene is possibly TRBD1 (6 bases). CDR1 SGHRS and CDR2 YFSETQ come from the germline V gene. Trimming took off 7 bases at V and 0 bases at J, with 15 bases between the two ends. This CDR3 contains 15 residues. The entire variable domain, with the rest obtained from reference TRBV5-1 and TRBJ2-3, is as follows: KAGVTQTPRYLIKTRGQQVTLSCSPISGHRSVSWYQQTPGQGLQFLFEYFSETQRNKGNFPGRFSGRQFSNSRSEMNVSTLELGDSALYLCASLSGTTSTDTQYFGPGTRLTVL.

The rearrangement uses TRBV9 and TRBJ2-1; the match to TRBD2 covers 11 bases. Germline lookup yields CDR1 SGDLS and CDR2 YYNGEE. With V trimmed by 4 bases and J by 6 bases, 12 bases remained unmatched. This CDR3 spans 17 amino acids. The CDR3 region has the DNA TGTGCCAGCAGCTCCCGTCTTACTAGCGGGAGAACCAATGAGCAGTTCTTC. Amino acid sequence: CASSSRLTSGRTNEQFF.

This rearrangement joins TRBV19 to TRBJ1-1, with D hard to call. In germline, CDR1 is LNHDA, CDR2 SQIVND (reference sequence). Deletions cut 0 bases from V and 10 bases from J, with 18 bases between. The CDR3 contains 15 residues. CDR3 amino acids: CASSIEPGSRLGAFF. CDR3 DNA sequence: TGTGCCAGTAGTATAGAACCGGGTTCGCGTCTCGGAGCTTTCTTT. The variable domain in full, with the rest retrieved from reference TRBV19 and TRBJ1-1, is DGGITQSPKYLFRKEGQNVTLSCEQNLNHDAMYWYRQDPGQGLRLIYYSQIVNDFQKGDIAEGYSVSREKKESFPLTVTSAQKNPTAFYLCASSIEPGSRLGAFFGQGTRLTVV.